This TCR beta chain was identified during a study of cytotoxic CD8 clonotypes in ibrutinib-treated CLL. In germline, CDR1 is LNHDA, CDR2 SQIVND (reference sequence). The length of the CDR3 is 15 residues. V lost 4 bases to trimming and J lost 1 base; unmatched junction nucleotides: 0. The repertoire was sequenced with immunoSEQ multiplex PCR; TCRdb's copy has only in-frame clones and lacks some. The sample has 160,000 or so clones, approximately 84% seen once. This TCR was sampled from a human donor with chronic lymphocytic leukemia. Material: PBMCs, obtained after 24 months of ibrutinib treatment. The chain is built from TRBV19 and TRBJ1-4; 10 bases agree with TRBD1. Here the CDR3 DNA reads TGTGCCAGTAGTAGGGACAGGGGAACTAATGAAAAACTGTTTTTT. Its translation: CASSRDRGTNEKLFF. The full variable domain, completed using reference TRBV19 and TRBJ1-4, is DGGITQSPKYLFRKEGQNVTLSCEQNLNHDAMYWYRQDPGQGLRLIYYSQIVNDFQKGDIAEGYSVSREKKESFPLTVTSAQKNPTAFYLCASSRDRGTNEKLFFGSGTQLSVL.